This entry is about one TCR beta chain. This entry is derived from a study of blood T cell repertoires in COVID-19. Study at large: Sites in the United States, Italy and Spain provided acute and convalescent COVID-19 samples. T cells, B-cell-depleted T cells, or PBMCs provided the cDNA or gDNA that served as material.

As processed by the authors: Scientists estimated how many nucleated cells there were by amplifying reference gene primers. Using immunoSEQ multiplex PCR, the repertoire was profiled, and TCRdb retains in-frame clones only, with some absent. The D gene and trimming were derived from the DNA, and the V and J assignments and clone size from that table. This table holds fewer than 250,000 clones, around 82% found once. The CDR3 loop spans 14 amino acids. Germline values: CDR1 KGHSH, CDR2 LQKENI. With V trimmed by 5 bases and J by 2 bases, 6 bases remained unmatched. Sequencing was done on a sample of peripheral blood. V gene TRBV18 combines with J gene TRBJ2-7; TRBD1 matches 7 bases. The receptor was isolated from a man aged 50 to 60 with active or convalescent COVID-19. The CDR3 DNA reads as TGTGCCAGCTCAGCCGACAGGGTTGCCTACGAGCAGTACTTC. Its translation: CASSADRVAYEQYF. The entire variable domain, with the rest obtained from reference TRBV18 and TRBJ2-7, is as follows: NAGVMQNPRHLVRRRGQEARLRCSPMKGHSHVYWYRQLPEEGLKFMVYLQKENIIDESGMPKERFSAEFPKEGPSILRIQQVVRGDSAAYFCASSADRVAYEQYFGPGTRLTVT.